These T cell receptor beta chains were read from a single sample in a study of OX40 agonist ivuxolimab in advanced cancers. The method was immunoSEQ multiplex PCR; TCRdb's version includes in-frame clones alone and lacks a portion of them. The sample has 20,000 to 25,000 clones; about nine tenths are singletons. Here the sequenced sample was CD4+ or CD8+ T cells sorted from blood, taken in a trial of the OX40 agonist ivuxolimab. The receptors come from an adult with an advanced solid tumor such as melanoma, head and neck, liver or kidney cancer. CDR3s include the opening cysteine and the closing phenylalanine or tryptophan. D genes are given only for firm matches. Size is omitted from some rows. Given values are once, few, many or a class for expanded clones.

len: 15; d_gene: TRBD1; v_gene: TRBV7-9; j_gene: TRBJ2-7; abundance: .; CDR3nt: TGTGCCAGCAGCTTAGAGGAGGACAGGGATTTCGTGGGGTACTTC; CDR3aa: CASSLEEDRDFVGYF
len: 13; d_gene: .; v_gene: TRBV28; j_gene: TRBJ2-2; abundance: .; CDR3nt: TGTGCCAGCAGTTTAACAAACACCGGGGAGCTGTTTTTT; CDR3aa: CASSLTNTGELFF
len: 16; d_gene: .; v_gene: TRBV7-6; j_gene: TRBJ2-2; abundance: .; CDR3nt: TGTGCCAGCAGCTTAGCTGTGGGGGGGCAGACCGGGGAGCTGTTTTTT; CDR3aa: CASSLAVGGQTGELFF
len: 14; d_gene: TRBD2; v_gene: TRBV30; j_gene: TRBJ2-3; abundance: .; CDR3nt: TGTGCCTGGAATCAAGCGGGGGGGCCAGATACGCAGTATTTT; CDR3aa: CAWNQAGGPDTQYF
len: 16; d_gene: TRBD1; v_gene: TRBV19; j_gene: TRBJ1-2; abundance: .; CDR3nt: TGTGCCAGTAGTATTCGAGCGACAGGGATGGACTATGGCTACACCTTC; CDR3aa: CASSIRATGMDYGYTF
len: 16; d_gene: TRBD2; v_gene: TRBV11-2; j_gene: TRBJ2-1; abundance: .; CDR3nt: TGTGCCAGCAGCTGGGACGGGACTAGCGATTACAATGAGCAGTTCTTC; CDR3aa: CASSWDGTSDYNEQFF
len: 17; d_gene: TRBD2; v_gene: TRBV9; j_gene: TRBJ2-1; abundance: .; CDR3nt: TGTGCCAGCAGCGTAGCGGACGCGCCGGGGGGGCTGAATGAGCAGTTCTTC; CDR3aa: CASSVADAPGGLNEQFF
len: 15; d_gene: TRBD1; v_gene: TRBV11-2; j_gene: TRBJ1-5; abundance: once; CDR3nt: TGTGCCAGCAGCTCGAACCGGGACAGTAATCAGCCCCAGCATTTT; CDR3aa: CASSSNRDSNQPQHF
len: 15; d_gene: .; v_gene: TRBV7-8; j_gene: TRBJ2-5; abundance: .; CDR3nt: TGTGCCAGCAGCTTAGGTATAACACAACAAGAGACCCAGTACTTC; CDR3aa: CASSLGITQQETQYF
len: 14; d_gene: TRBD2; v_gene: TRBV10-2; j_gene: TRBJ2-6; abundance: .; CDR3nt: TGCGCCATCCGCGGGGGGGGAGGGGCCAACGTCCTGACTTTC; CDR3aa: CAIRGGGGANVLTF
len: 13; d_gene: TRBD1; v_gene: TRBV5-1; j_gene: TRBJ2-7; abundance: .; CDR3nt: TGCGCCAGCAGCCAGGGGGAGCTACGGGAGCAGTACTTC; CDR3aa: CASSQGELREQYF
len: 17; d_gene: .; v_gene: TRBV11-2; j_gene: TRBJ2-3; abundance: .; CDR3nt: TGTGCCAGCAGCTCAACGGGGGTTACCACTAGCACAGATACGCAGTATTTT; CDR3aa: CASSSTGVTTSTDTQYF
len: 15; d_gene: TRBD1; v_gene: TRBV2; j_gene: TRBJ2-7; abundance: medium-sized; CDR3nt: TGTGCCAGCCGGACGACCAGGGGGCAATCCTACGAGCAGTACTTC; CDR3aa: CASRTTRGQSYEQYF
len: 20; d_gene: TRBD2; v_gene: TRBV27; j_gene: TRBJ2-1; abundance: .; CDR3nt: TGTGCCAGCAGTCCATTTCGCGGGACTAGCGGGAGGGCCGTCTACAATGAGCAGTTCTTC; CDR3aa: CASSPFRGTSGRAVYNEQFF
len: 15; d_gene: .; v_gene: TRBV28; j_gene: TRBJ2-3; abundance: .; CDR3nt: TGTGCCAGCAGTTTAGACGATGCCGTGGGAGAGACGCAGTATTTT; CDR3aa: CASSLDDAVGETQYF
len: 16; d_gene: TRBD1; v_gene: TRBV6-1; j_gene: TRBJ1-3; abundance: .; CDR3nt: TGTGCCAGCAGTGACCTTCGGGACAGCTCTGGAAACACCATATATTTT; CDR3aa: CASSDLRDSSGNTIYF
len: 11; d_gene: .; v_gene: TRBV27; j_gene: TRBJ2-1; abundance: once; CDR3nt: TGTGCCAGCAGTTTTGGCTATGAGCAGTTCTTC; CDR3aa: CASSFGYEQFF
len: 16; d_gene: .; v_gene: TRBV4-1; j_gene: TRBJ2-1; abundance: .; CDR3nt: TGCGCCAGCAGCCAAGAAGGGGGGGGCCCTCTTGGTGAGCAGTTCTTC; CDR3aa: CASSQEGGGPLGEQFF
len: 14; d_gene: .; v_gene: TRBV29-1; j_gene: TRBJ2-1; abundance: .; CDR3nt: TGCAGCTTATTGCGTGATAGCGGCTACAATGAGCAGTTCTTC; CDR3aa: CSLLRDSGYNEQFF
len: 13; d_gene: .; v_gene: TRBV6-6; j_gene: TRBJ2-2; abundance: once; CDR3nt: TGTGCCAGCAGACCGACCCTAACCGGGGAGCTGTTTTTT; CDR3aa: CASRPTLTGELFF
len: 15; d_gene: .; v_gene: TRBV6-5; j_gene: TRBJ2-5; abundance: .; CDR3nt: TGTGCCAGCAGTTACTGGGACTCAAACCAAGAGACCCAGTACTTC; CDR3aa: CASSYWDSNQETQYF
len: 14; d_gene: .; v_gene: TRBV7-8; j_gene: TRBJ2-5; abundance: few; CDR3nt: TGTGCCAGCAGCTTAGATGCAGGGGAAGAGACCCAGTACTTC; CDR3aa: CASSLDAGEETQYF
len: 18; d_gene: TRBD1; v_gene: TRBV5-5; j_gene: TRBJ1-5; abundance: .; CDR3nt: TGTGCCAGCAGCTTGGTGGGACAGGGGGCCAGCAGCAATCAGCCCCAGCATTTT; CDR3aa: CASSLVGQGASSNQPQHF
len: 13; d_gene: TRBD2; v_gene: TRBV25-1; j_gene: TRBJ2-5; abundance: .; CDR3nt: TGTGCCAGCAGTGAATGGGGGGGAGAGACCCAGTACTTC; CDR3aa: CASSEWGGETQYF
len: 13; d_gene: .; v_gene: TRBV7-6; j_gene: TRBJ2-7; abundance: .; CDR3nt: TGTGCCAGCAGCTTAAAGGTCGAATACGAGCAGTACTTC; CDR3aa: CASSLKVEYEQYF
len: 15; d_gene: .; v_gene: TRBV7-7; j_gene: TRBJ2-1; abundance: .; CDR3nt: TGTGCTAGCAGCTCGTTAATCGGGACTTCGAATGAGCAGTTCTTC; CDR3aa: CASSSLIGTSNEQFF
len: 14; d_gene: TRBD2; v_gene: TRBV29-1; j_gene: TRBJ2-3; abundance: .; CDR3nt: TGCAGCGTTGAACTAGCGGCGTCCACAGATACGCAGTATTTT; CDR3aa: CSVELAASTDTQYF
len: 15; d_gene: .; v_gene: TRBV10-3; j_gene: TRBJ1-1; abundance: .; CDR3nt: TGTGCCATCAGTGATCCCGTAGGGACGAGGGGTGAAGCTTTCTTT; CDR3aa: CAISDPVGTRGEAFF
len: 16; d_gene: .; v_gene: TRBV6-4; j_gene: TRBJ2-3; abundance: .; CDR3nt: TGTGCCAGCAGTGAGGGGCTGACGGGGGGCACAGATACGCAGTATTTT; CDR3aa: CASSEGLTGGTDTQYF
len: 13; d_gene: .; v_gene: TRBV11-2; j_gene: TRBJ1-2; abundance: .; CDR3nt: TGTGCCAGCAGCTCAGAAGGAAAGCATGGCTACACCTTC; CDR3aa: CASSSEGKHGYTF
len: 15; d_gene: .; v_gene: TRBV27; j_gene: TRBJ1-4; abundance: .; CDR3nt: TGTGCCAGCAGTTTAAGTCCCTTCAATGGGGAAAAACTGTTTTTT; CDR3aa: CASSLSPFNGEKLFF
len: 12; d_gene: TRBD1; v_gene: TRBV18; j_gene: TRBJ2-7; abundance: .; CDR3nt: TGTGCCAGCTCTCGGGACAGCTACGAGCAGTACTTC; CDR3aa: CASSRDSYEQYF
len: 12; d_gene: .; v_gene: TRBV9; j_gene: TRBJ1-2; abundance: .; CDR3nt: TGTGCCAGCAGCGTAGAGGGTTATGGCTACACCTTC; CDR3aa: CASSVEGYGYTF
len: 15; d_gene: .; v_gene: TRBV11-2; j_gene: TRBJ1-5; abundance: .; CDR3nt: TGTGCCAGCAGCCAAGGAACGTCTGGCAATCAGCCCCAGCATTTT; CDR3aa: CASSQGTSGNQPQHF
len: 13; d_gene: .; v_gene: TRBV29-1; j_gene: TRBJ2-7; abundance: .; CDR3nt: TGCAGCGTTGAAGTGGGGTACGGGTACGAGCAGTACTTC; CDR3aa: CSVEVGYGYEQYF
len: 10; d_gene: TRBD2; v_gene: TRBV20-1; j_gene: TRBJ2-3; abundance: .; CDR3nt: TGCAGTGCTAGATGGGGGGGTACCTATTTT; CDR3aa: CSARWGGTYF
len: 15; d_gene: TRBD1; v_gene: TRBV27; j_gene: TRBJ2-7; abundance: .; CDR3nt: TGTGCCAGCAGACTCACAGGGGTCTCCACCTACGAGCAGTACTTC; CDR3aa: CASRLTGVSTYEQYF
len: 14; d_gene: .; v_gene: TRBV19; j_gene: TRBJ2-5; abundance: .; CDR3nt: TGTGCCAGTAGTGCGGGAAAAGGTTTAGAGACCCAGTACTTC; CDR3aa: CASSAGKGLETQYF
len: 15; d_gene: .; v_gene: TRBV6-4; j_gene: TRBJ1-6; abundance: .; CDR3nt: TGTGCCAGCAGTCCCTCGGCAGGGGCCTATTCACCCCTCCACTTT; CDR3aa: CASSPSAGAYSPLHF
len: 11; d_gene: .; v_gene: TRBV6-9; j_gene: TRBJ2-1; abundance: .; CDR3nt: TGTGCCAGCAGTTACGGAAATGAGCAGTTCTTC; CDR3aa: CASSYGNEQFF
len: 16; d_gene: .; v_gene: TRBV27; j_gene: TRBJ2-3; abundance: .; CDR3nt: TGTGCCAGCAGTGTGGTGGGGGCTCTTGGCACAGATACGCAGTATTTT; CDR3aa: CASSVVGALGTDTQYF
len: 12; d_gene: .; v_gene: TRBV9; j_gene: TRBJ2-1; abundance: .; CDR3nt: TGTGCCAGCAGCGTAGGATACAATGAGCAGTTCTTC; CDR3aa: CASSVGYNEQFF
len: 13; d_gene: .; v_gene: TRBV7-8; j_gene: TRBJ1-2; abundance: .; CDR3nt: TGTGCCAGCACCTTGGGGGGGCAGAAAGGCTACACCTTC; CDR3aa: CASTLGGQKGYTF
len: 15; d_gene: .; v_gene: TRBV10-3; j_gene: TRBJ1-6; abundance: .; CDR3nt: TGTGCCATCAGTGAGGAGGGTGGGGGATATTCACCCCTCCACTTT; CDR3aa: CAISEEGGGYSPLHF
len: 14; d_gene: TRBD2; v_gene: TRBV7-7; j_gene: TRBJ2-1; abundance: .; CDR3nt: TGTGCTAGCAGCTTAGTAGCGGGGACCAATGAGCAGTTCTTC; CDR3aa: CASSLVAGTNEQFF
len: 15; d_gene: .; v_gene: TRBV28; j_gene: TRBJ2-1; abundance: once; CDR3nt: TGTGCCAGCAGTTTCCTGGAACGACCCTACAATGAGCAGTTCTTC; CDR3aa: CASSFLERPYNEQFF
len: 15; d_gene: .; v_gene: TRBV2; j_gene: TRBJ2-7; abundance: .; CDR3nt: TGTGCCAGGAGCCAGAGACAGAGACCTTCCTACGAGCAGTACTTC; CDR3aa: CARSQRQRPSYEQYF
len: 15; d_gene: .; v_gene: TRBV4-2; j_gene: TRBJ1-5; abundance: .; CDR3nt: TGTGCCAGCAGCCAAGGGTTAGGGGGGGGGCAGCCCCAGCATTTT; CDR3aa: CASSQGLGGGQPQHF
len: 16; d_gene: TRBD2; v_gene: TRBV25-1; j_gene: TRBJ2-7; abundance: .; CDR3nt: TGTGCCAGCAGTCCCCCGGGACTAGCGAAAATCTACGAGCAGTACTTC; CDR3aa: CASSPPGLAKIYEQYF
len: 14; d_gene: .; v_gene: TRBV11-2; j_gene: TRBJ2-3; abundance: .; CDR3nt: TGTGCCAGCAGCTTATGGGTTGACGCAGATACGCAGTATTTT; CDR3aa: CASSLWVDADTQYF
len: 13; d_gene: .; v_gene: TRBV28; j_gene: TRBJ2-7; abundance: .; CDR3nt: TGTGCCAGCAGTTTTTTGGAACCCTACGAGCAGTACTTC; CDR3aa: CASSFLEPYEQYF
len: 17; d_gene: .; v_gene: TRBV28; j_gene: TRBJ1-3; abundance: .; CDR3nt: TGTGCCAGCAGCCCGCTTTTAGTATCCCTCTCTGGAAACACCATATATTTT; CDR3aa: CASSPLLVSLSGNTIYF
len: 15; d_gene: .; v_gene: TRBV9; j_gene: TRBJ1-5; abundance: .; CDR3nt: TGTGCCAGCAGCATATCCGGGATCCCGAATCAGCCCCAGCATTTT; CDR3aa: CASSISGIPNQPQHF
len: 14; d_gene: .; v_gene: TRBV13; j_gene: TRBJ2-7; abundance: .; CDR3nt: TGTGCCAGCAGCTTAGGAGGGGCCACCGGCGAGCAGTACTTC; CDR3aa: CASSLGGATGEQYF
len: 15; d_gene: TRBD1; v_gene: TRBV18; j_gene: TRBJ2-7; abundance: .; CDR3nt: TGTGCCAGCTCACTTGACAGGGGGCCCTCCTACGAGCAGTACTTC; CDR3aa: CASSLDRGPSYEQYF
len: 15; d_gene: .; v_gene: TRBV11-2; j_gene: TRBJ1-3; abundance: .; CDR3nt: TGTGCCAGCAGCTTAGGGCAGCTTATTGGAAACACCATATATTTT; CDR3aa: CASSLGQLIGNTIYF
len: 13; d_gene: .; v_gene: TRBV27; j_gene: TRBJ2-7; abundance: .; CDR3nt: TGTGCCAGCAGTCAGATACAGTCGCCGGAGCAGTACTTC; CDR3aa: CASSQIQSPEQYF
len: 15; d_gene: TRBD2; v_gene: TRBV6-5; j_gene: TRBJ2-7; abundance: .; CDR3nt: TGTGCCAGCAGTTACTCGACTAGCGGGTCCTACGAGCAGTACTTC; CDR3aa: CASSYSTSGSYEQYF
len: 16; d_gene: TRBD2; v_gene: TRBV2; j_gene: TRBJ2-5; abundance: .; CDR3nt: TGTGCCAGCAGTGAAATTGCTAGCGGAAATCAAGAGACCCAGTACTTC; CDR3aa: CASSEIASGNQETQYF